This T cell receptor (beta chain) appears in the sequencing data of a study of patients and donors after allogeneic stem cell transplantation. CDR3 length: 11 amino acids. Via MiXCR, TCRdb re-called the RT-PCR reads, giving one row per CDR3 protein. The sample contains 390,000 or so distinct CDR3 sequences, under 20% of which appear only once. This clonotype originated in a human donor who was either an allogeneic HSCT recipient or a stem cell or donor lymphocyte infusion donor (not recorded which). It is not recorded whose cells these are; they may come from a transplant donor. The rearrangement joins TRBV21-1 to TRBJ2-5; TRBD2, the table's D call, was not compared with the DNA. TRBV21-1 is listed as a pseudogene. Sequencing was performed on blood, either unsorted or a sorted T cell fraction (not recorded which). The CDR3 DNA is TGTGCCAGCCGGGGACTGGCGACCCAGTACTTC. Protein product: CASRGLATQYF.